A selection of T cell receptor beta chains follows, all from one sample in a study of blood T cell repertoires in COVID-19. The protocol was immunoSEQ multiplex PCR, while the TCRdb copy is restricted to in-frame clones and leaves out a portion. The table lists roughly 250,000 clones, roughly 84% of them singletons. The source material was peripheral blood. All receptors come from a woman aged 40 to 49 who had recovered from COVID-19. CDR3s include the opening cysteine and the closing phenylalanine or tryptophan. D genes are given only for firm matches. Clone size is shown for a subset of rows, as once, few, many or a class of expanded clone.

NA,TRBD1,TRBV5-1,TRBJ1-3,TGCGCCAGCAGCCCCGGACAGGTGGCTACGTATTCTGGAAACACCATATATTTT,CASSPGQVATYSGNTIYF
NA,TRBD1,TRBV2,TRBJ1-2,TGTGCCAGCAGGAGCCGCGACAGGGGGGGCTACACCTTC,CASRSRDRGGYTF
few,NA,TRBV9,TRBJ1-6,TGTGCCAGCAGCGGGACAGTTGGTAATTCACCCCTCCACTTT,CASSGTVGNSPLHF
once,TRBD1,TRBV18,TRBJ2-1,TGTGCCAGCTCACCATCGGTTGGTGGGACAGTTGGCTACAATGAGCAGTTCTTC,CASSPSVGGTVGYNEQFF
NA,TRBD2,TRBV9,TRBJ2-7,TGTGCCAGCAGCGTAGGGCTAGCGGGAGTCGCTGGCGAGCAGTACTTC,CASSVGLAGVAGEQYF
NA,TRBD1,TRBV7-9,TRBJ2-7,TGTGCCAGCAGCTTCGACAGGGGCCTTTCCTACGAGCAGTACTTC,CASSFDRGLSYEQYF
once,NA,TRBV4-1,TRBJ1-5,TGCGCCAGCTTTGAGGTCCAGAATCAGCCCCAGCATTTT,CASFEVQNQPQHF
once,TRBD1,TRBV19,TRBJ1-5,TGTGCCAGTAGTAGATCGACAGGGAGCAATCAGCCCCAGCATTTT,CASSRSTGSNQPQHF
NA,TRBD2,TRBV7-2,TRBJ2-5,TGTGCCAGCAGCTTAGGCGGGGGGTCAGAGACCCAGTACTTC,CASSLGGGSETQYF
NA,NA,TRBV9,TRBJ1-5,TGTGCCAGCAGCGTAGGACAAAGCAATCAGCCCCAGCATTTT,CASSVGQSNQPQHF
NA,TRBD1,TRBV19,TRBJ2-7,TGTGCCAGTAGTTGGACAGGGGGCTACGAGCAGTACTTC,CASSWTGGYEQYF
NA,TRBD2,TRBV19,TRBJ2-1,TGTGCCAGTAGTATGGGCCTAGCGGGCTACTCCTACAATGAGCAGTTCTTC,CASSMGLAGYSYNEQFF
NA,TRBD2,TRBV20-1,TRBJ2-5,TGCAGTGCTAGTGGGACTACGGGTAGGGAGACCCAGTACTTC,CSASGTTGRETQYF
few,NA,TRBV2,TRBJ1-1,TGTGCCAGCAGTGAAAGGGGCAGGGGTAACACTGAAGCTTTCTTT,CASSERGRGNTEAFF
NA,TRBD1,TRBV6-6,TRBJ1-5,TGTGCCAGCAGTCGGGACAGAGATAGCAATCAGCCCCAGCATTTT,CASSRDRDSNQPQHF
NA,NA,TRBV2,TRBJ2-7,TGTGCCAGCACCCCCCGGGCTAGCTGGGAGCAGTACTTC,CASTPRASWEQYF
NA,NA,TRBV12-2,TRBJ2-7,TGTGCAAGTCACCGTCGGAGGAGCTCCTACGAGCAGTACTTC,CASHRRRSSYEQYF
NA,TRBD1,TRBV30,TRBJ2-7,TGTGCCTGGAGTGGGCTAGGTGGGACAGGGACCTCTTACGAGCAGTACTTC,CAWSGLGGTGTSYEQYF
NA,NA,TRBV7-2,TRBJ1-2,TGTGCCAGCAGCTTAGCGCAGGGCCGGCAGGGGACGGGCTACACCTTC,CASSLAQGRQGTGYTF
few,NA,TRBV19,TRBJ2-3,TGTGCCAGTAGTATTGGGCAGGGTGGAGATACGCAGTATTTT,CASSIGQGGDTQYF
few,NA,TRBV19,TRBJ1-4,TGTGCCAGTAGTATTCGGGCGACAGGTTCCCCGATCAATGAAAAACTGTTTTTT,CASSIRATGSPINEKLFF
NA,NA,TRBV6-5,TRBJ1-1,TGTGCCAGCAGTAGAGGGGGGAACACTGAAGCTTTCTTT,CASSRGGNTEAFF
NA,TRBD2,TRBV5-1,TRBJ2-2,TGCGCCAGCAGCTTGGGGCCACGGCTAGCGGGATGGGACTACACCGGGGAGCTGTTTTTT,CASSLGPRLAGWDYTGELFF
NA,NA,TRBV7-3,TRBJ2-3,TGTGCCAGCAGCTTAACGGGGAGGATTAGCACAGATACGCAGTATTTT,CASSLTGRISTDTQYF
NA,TRBD1,TRBV24-1,TRBJ2-5,TGTGCCTCCCAACAGGGGCCAGGGACCCAGTACTTC,CASQQGPGTQYF
NA,NA,TRBV18,TRBJ2-2,TGTGCCAGCTCACCGACAGGCCCCGGGGAGCTGTTTTTT,CASSPTGPGELFF
NA,NA,TRBV6-2/TRBV6-3,TRBJ2-3,TGTGCCAGCAGTAGCCCCTTCAGGGGAGTGAGCACAGATACGCAGTATTTT,CASSSPFRGVSTDTQYF
NA,NA,TRBV19,TRBJ2-7,TGTGCCAGTAGCCTTAAGGGAGGACAGGCTACCTACGAGCAGTACTTC,CASSLKGGQATYEQYF
few,TRBD2,TRBV7-2,TRBJ2-3,TGTGCCAGCAGCTTAGATCGTGCGGGGGGGCAAAGAGATACGCAGTATTTT,CASSLDRAGGQRDTQYF
NA,NA,TRBV5-1,TRBJ2-1,TGCGCCAGCAGCCGCCCGTACGAGGGAAAGAGCTCCTACAATGAGCAGTTCTTC,CASSRPYEGKSSYNEQFF
few,TRBD2,TRBV24-1,TRBJ2-3,TGTGCCACCAGTGATTTTGGGAGCGGGGGTGGGGGAGATACGCAGTATTTT,CATSDFGSGGGGDTQYF
NA,TRBD1,TRBV5-1,TRBJ1-4,TGCGCCAGCAGCCACGATACAGGGGGCGAGAGTGAAAAACTGTTTTTT,CASSHDTGGESEKLFF
many,NA,TRBV7-3,TRBJ2-1,TGTGCCAGCAGCTTAACAGGAGGAGACTCCCATGAGCAGTTCTTC,CASSLTGGDSHEQFF
NA,TRBD1,TRBV19,TRBJ2-1,TGTGCCAGTAGTATAAAGCGACAGGGCTACAATGAGCAGTTCTTC,CASSIKRQGYNEQFF
NA,TRBD1,TRBV19,TRBJ2-2,TGTGCCAGTCTGCCCTTCTGGACAGGGGGAACCGGGGAGCTGTTTTTT,CASLPFWTGGTGELFF
few,NA,TRBV6-6,TRBJ1-5,TGTGCCAGCTCCCGCAGTAACAGGGACAATCAGCCCCAGCATTTT,CASSRSNRDNQPQHF
NA,TRBD2,TRBV7-3,TRBJ2-3,TGTGCCAGCAGCTTAACGCTAGGGCTAGCGGGTAGCACAGATACGCAGTATTTT,CASSLTLGLAGSTDTQYF
NA,NA,TRBV4-2,TRBJ1-6,TGTGCCAGCAGCCAAGAAGAACAGGTCTATAATTCACCCCTCCACTTT,CASSQEEQVYNSPLHF
NA,TRBD1,TRBV5-1,TRBJ1-4,TGCGCCAGCAGCTTTGGGGGACAGGGTGATGAAAAACTGTTTTTT,CASSFGGQGDEKLFF
once,NA,TRBV7-3,TRBJ2-1,TGTGCCAGCAGCTTATCACAGGGCTACGGTGAGCAGTTCTTC,CASSLSQGYGEQFF
NA,NA,TRBV4-1,TRBJ2-7,TGCGCCAGCAGCCAAGGGCAGGGCGCCTACGAGCAGTACTTC,CASSQGQGAYEQYF
NA,NA,TRBV29-1,TRBJ1-2,TGCAGCGTCCATAAAATGGAGAACTATGGCTACACCTTC,CSVHKMENYGYTF
NA,NA,TRBV3-1/TRBV3-2,TRBJ1-5,TGTGCCAGCAGCCCGGACAGTAGCAATCAGCCCCAGCATTTT,CASSPDSSNQPQHF
NA,NA,TRBV4-3,TRBJ2-2,TGCGCCAGCAGCCAAGAACCAGGGTACACCGGGGAGCTGTTTTTT,CASSQEPGYTGELFF
NA,NA,TRBV7-9,TRBJ1-3,TGTGCCAGCAGCTCACCGCGGGAGGAGTCTCGAGGGTTAGGAAACACCATATATTTT,CASSSPREESRGLGNTIYF
NA,NA,TRBV6-2/TRBV6-3,TRBJ1-6,TGTGCCAGCAGTTACTCGAGCGGCTCACCGGGCTCCTATAATTCACCCCTCCACTTT,CASSYSSGSPGSYNSPLHF
NA,NA,TRBV5-4,TRBJ1-2,TGTGCCAGCAGTGCGGACAGAGGCTATGGCTACACCTTC,CASSADRGYGYTF
once,NA,TRBV29-1,TRBJ2-5,TGCAGCGTTGTTCTACAGACCCAGTACTTC,CSVVLQTQYF
NA,TRBD2,TRBV19,TRBJ2-7,TGTGCCAGTAGTATAGCGGGAGGATACTACGAGCAGTACTTC,CASSIAGGYYEQYF
NA,TRBD1,TRBV7-8,TRBJ1-5,TGTGCCAGCAGCTCGTGGACAGGGAGCAATCAGCCCCAGCATTTT,CASSSWTGSNQPQHF
once,NA,TRBV7-9,TRBJ1-5,TGTGCCAGCAGCCAACGACAAAATCAGCCCCAGCATTTT,CASSQRQNQPQHF